This T cell receptor beta chain was found in a study of blood T cell repertoires in COVID-19. About the research overall: Samples of COVID-19 (acute and convalescent) were obtained from the United States, Italy and Spain.

In the original workflow: Reference gene primers were amplified, and this amplification served to estimate nucleated cell counts. TCRdb's copy holds only in-frame clones and misses some; the assay was immunoSEQ multiplex PCR. Clone size and V and J calls were adopted from that table, with D and trimming inferred from the DNA. The sample includes 40,000 to 60,000 clones, just over 90% of them seen just once. J gave up 0 bases and V 4 bases, and 4 bases lay outside the gene matches. Germline CDR1 is SGHTA and CDR2 is FQGNSA. This CDR3 has 16 residues. The chain has TRBV7-2 and TRBJ2-2; 8 bases agree with TRBD1. The sequence came from a man between 60 and 75 years old with COVID-19, enrolled during active disease. Material: peripheral blood. Written as DNA, the CDR3 is TGTGCCAGCAGCTCTAGACAGGGGCCGAACACCGGGGAGCTGTTTTTT. Translating gives CASSSRQGPNTGELFF. The variable domain in full, with the rest retrieved from reference TRBV7-2 and TRBJ2-2, is GAGVSQSPSNKVTEKGKDVELRCDPISGHTALYWYRQSLGQGLEFLIYFQGNSAPDKSGLPSDRFSAERTGGSVSTLTIQRTQQEDSAVYLCASSSRQGPNTGELFFGEGSRLTVL.